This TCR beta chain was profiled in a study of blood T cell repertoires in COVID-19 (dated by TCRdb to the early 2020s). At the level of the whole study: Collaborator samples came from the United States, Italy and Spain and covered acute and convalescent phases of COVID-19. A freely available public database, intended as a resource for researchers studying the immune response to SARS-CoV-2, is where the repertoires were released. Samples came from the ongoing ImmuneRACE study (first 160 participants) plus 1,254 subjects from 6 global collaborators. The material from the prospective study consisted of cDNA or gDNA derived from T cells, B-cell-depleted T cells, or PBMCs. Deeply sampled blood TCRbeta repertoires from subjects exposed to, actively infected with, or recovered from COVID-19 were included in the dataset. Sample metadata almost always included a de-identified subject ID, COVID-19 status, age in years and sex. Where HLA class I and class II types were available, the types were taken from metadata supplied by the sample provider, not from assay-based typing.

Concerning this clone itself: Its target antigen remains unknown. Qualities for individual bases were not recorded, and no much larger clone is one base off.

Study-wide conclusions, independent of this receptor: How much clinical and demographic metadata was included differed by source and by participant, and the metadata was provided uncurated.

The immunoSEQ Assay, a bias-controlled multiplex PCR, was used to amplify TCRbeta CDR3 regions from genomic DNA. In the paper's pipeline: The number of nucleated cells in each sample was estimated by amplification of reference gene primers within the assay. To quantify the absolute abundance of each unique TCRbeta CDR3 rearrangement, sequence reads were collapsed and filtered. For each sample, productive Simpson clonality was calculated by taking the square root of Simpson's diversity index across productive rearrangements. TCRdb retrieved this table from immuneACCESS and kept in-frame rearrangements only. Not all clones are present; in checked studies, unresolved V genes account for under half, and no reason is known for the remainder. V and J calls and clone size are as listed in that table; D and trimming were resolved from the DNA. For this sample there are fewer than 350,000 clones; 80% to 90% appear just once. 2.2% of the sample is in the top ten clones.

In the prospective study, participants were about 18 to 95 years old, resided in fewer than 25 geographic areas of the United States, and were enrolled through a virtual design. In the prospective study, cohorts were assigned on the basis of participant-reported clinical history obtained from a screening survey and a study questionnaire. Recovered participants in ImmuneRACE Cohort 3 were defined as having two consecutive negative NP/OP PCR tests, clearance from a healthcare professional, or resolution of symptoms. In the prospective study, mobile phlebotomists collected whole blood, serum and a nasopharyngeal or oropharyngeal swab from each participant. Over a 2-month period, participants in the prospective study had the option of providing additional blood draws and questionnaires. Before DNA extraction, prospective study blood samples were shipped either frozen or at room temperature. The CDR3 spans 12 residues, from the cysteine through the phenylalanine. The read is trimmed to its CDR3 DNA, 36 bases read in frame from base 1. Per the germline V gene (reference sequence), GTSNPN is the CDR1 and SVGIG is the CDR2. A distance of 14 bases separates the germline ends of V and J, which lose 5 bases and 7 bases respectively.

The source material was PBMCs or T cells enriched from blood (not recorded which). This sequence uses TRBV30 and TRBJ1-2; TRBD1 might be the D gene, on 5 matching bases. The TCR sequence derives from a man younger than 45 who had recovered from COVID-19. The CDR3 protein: CAWESTAPGYTF. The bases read TGTGCCTGGGAGTCGACAGCTCCTGGCTACACCTTC.